This T cell receptor beta chain appears in the sequencing data of a study of cytomegalovirus exposure and HLA in healthy donors. Points from the study as a whole: The presence/absence work took it that sequencing depth was about the same across donors.

PCR was performed using 60 Vbeta and 13 Jbeta primers. Sequencing used immunoSEQ multiplex PCR; TCRdb keeps in-frame clones, though not all of them. The sample lists about 160,000 clones; 65% to 85% were seen once. Comments on this clone: The antigen is not known.

CDR3 length equals 15 residues. Germline lookup yields CDR1 LNHNV and CDR2 YYDKDF (reference sequence). Trimming cost V 1 base and J 6 bases; bases outside gene matches: 8. The genes are TRBV15 and TRBJ1-2, with TRBD1 matching over 7 bases. The specimen was PBMCs. This clonotype was sampled from a male donor in good health and CMV-seropositive. This chain's CDR3 is CATSRATGWDDGYTF. DNA of the CDR3: TGTGCCACCAGCAGAGCGACAGGGTGGGATGATGGCTACACCTTC.